These T cell receptor beta chains were read from a single sample in a study of a mutant IDH1 vaccine in newly diagnosed glioma. The data were produced by immunoSEQ multiplex PCR, yet TCRdb's version contains in-frame clones alone and is incomplete. The table has about 31,000 clones, around 90% seen once; the top ten hold 5% to 6%. Their target antigens are unknown. Sequenced here: PBMCs, sampled from a glioma patient whose treatment included an IDH1 peptide vaccine. The receptor source for this set is a woman between 40 and 55 years old with glioma. The CDR3 runs from the conserved cysteine through the conserved F or W. Each record gives: J gene, V gene, CDR3 protein.

J: TRBJ1-1
V: TRBV30
CDR3: CAWNLRGGRGEAFF

J: TRBJ2-7
V: TRBV7-2
CDR3: CASGQLDRYEQYF

J: TRBJ2-4
V: TRBV20-1
CDR3: CSGGGKNIQYF

J: TRBJ2-7
V: TRBV15
CDR3: CATSRDGTGRVYEQYF

J: TRBJ1-4
V: TRBV5-1
CDR3: CASSTNPGAGDNEKLFF

J: TRBJ1-4
V: TRBV6-5
CDR3: CASSYSRTGGSEKLFF

J: TRBJ2-7
V: TRBV27
CDR3: CATAPFGGGYEQYF

J: TRBJ1-4
V: TRBV5-1
CDR3: CASSLERGGEKLFF

J: TRBJ2-7
V: TRBV14
CDR3: CASSLLRDTYEQYF

J: TRBJ1-1
V: TRBV6-5
CDR3: CASSSGWGPEAFF

J: TRBJ2-3
V: TRBV13
CDR3: CASSLGGAGPTDTQYF

J: TRBJ2-1
V: TRBV10-3
CDR3: CAINRQGGNNEQFF

J: TRBJ1-2
V: TRBV15
CDR3: CATSRDKGFGYTF

J: TRBJ1-1
V: TRBV7-9
CDR3: CASRTPGHTEAFF

J: TRBJ2-7
V: TRBV4-1
CDR3: CASSPDRAQPYEQYF

J: TRBJ2-1
V: TRBV9
CDR3: CASSVEGGRYEQFF

J: TRBJ2-7
V: TRBV7-8
CDR3: CASSLGLESSYEQYF

J: TRBJ1-1
V: TRBV9
CDR3: CASSVGGGPNTEAFF

J: TRBJ1-5
V: TRBV2
CDR3: CASKGQVNQPQHF

J: TRBJ2-1
V: TRBV6-5
CDR3: CASSSSGRRNEQFF

J: TRBJ1-2
V: TRBV9
CDR3: CASSVPPQGGGYTF

J: TRBJ1-2
V: TRBV6-5
CDR3: CASSSRTGLPYGYTF

J: TRBJ1-2
V: TRBV5-4
CDR3: CASSGSSNYGYTF

J: TRBJ1-1
V: TRBV2
CDR3: CASSDRQGLWNTEAFF

J: TRBJ2-7
V: TRBV5-4
CDR3: CASSSGAGQGVSEQYF

J: TRBJ1-1
V: TRBV6-5
CDR3: CASNLAGGMNTEAFF

J: TRBJ1-6
V: TRBV6-5
CDR3: CASRETRNRGSPLHF

J: TRBJ1-2
V: TRBV20-1
CDR3: CSASSVYGYTF

J: TRBJ1-1
V: TRBV6-5
CDR3: CASSTYAGTEAFF

J: TRBJ2-7
V: TRBV15
CDR3: CATSHGTTSSYEQYF

J: TRBJ1-1
V: TRBV19
CDR3: CASSIQGQGSIFF

J: TRBJ2-2
V: TRBV9
CDR3: CASSHPRGGKSSGELFF

J: TRBJ1-1
V: TRBV29-1
CDR3: CSVMQGGLHTEAFF

J: TRBJ1-1
V: TRBV30
CDR3: CAWSVLYRDRGLLNTEAFF

J: TRBJ1-5
V: TRBV5-1
CDR3: CASSSVTGANQPQHF

J: TRBJ1-1
V: TRBV15
CDR3: CATSRETGLNTEAFF

J: TRBJ2-1
V: TRBV10-3
CDR3: CAISESQTGGGNEQFF

J: TRBJ1-2
V: TRBV10-3
CDR3: CAISERTLEGYTF

J: TRBJ2-7
V: TRBV7-8
CDR3: CASIPRLSNEQYF

J: TRBJ2-5
V: TRBV5-1
CDR3: CASSHSARFGETQYF

J: TRBJ2-5
V: TRBV20-1
CDR3: CSAQIETQYF

J: TRBJ1-1
V: TRBV4-1
CDR3: CASSQVTRNTEAFF

J: TRBJ2-7
V: TRBV6-1
CDR3: CASSPTGGKPYEQYF